The rows below give T cell receptor beta chains drawn from one sample of a study of cytomegalovirus exposure and HLA in healthy donors. Sequencing was performed with immunoSEQ multiplex PCR; in TCRdb, only in-frame clones are kept and a portion is missing. This sample has under 200,000 clones, with 81% found just once. Sequenced material: PBMCs. The receptor source for this set is a woman aged 45-59 years in good health and CMV-seronegative. Both conserved end residues are part of each CDR3. Each record gives: J gene, V gene, CDR3 protein.

>TRBJ2-7|TRBV20-1
CSARDFREQYF
>TRBJ1-1|TRBV18
CASLPPDGISGAFF
>TRBJ2-2|TRBV2
CASSEARPGELLF
>TRBJ1-2|TRBV29-1
CSVAGQGGYTF
>TRBJ1-1|TRBV6-5
CASSYSVTGDVEAFF
>TRBJ2-7|TRBV7-9
CSSSTIYEQYF
>TRBJ1-2|TRBV4-3
CASSQDQGGSYGYTF
>TRBJ1-2|TRBV12-5
CASATWTGVRGYTF
>TRBJ2-7|TRBV14
CASSRLAGTYEQYF
>TRBJ2-3|TRBV27
CASSWGGTTDTQYF
>TRBJ1-1|TRBV7-3
CASSLDLGGEAFF
>TRBJ2-7|TRBV6-5
CASSSNDRVAYEQYF
>TRBJ2-4|TRBV4-2
CASSPTSGGTGRLAKNIQYF
>TRBJ2-4|TRBV10-2
CASSDPQGNGKNIQYF
>TRBJ1-1|TRBV4-1
CASSQDYRVNTEAFF
>TRBJ2-1|TRBV7-2
CASSLARGIEYNEQFF
>NA|TRBV5-3
CARSQGWDLTSGPHYEQYF
>TRBJ1-5|TRBV19
CASRDPRDSNQPQHF
>TRBJ2-1|TRBV6-4
CASSVGSGTGSNEQFF
>TRBJ1-5|TRBV14
CASSPQGNQPQHF
>TRBJ2-1|TRBV6-5
CASSRRQNNEQFF
>TRBJ2-7|TRBV5-5
CASSKNTGSTQYF
>TRBJ2-7|TRBV7-2
CASSKDRGLEQYF
>TRBJ2-7|TRBV4-3
CASSQEAGGPEQYF
>TRBJ2-1|TRBV4-1
CASRPGQGVNNEQFF
>TRBJ2-3|TRBV21-1
CASSNLAHLTDTQYF
>TRBJ2-3|TRBV9
CASSTQTSGGTDTQYF
>TRBJ2-3|TRBV2
CASRTGATDTQYF
>TRBJ2-7|TRBV4-3
CASSQDRQGGEQYF